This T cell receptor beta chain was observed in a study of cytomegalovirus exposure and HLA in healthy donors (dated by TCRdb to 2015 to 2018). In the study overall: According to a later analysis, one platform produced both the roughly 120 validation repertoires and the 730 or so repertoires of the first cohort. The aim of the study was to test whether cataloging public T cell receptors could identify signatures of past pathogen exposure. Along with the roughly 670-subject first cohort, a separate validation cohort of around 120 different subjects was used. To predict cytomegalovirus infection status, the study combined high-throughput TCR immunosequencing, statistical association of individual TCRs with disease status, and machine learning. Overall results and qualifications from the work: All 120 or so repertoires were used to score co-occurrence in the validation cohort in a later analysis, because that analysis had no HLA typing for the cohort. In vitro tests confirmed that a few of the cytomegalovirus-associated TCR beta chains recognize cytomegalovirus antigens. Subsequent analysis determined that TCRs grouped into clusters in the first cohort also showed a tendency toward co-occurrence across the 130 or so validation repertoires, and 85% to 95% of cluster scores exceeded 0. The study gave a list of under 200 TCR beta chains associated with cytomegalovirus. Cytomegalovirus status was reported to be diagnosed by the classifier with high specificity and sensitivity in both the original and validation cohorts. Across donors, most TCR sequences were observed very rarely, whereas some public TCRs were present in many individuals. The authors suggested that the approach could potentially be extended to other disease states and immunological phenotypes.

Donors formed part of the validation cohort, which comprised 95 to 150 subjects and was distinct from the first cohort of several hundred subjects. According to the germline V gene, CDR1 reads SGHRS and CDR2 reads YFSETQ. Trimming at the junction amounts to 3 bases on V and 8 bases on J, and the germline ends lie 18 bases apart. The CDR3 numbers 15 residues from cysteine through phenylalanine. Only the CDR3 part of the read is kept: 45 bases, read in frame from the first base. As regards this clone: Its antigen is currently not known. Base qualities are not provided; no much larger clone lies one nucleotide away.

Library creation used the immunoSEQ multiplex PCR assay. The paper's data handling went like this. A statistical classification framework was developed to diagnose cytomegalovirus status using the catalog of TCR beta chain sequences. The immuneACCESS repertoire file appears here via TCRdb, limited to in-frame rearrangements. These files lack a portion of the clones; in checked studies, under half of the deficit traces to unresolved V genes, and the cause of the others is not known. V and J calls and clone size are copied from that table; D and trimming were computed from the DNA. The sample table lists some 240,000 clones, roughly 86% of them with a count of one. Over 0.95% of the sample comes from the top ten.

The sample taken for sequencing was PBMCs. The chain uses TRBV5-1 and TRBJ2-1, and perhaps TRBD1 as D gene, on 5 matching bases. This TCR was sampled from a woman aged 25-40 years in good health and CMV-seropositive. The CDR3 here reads CASSSTATYGDEQFF. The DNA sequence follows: TGCGCCAGCAGCTCGACAGCTACCTATGGTGATGAGCAGTTCTTC.